A selection of T cell receptor beta chains follows, all from one sample in a study of blood T cell repertoires in COVID-19. Sequencing was performed with immunoSEQ multiplex PCR; in TCRdb, only in-frame clones are kept and a portion is missing. The sample has about 260,000 clones; approximately 89% are singletons. The specimen sequenced was peripheral blood. These receptors all come from a woman aged 50 to 60 with acute or convalescent COVID-19. Each CDR3 is given with its conserved first and last residue. The D gene is left open where the match is weak. Size is omitted from some rows. Given values are once, few, many or a class for expanded clones.

TRBV18,-,-,TRBJ2-7,TGTGCCAGCTCACCCGCCGTTGACTACAGACGCTCCTACGAGCAGTACTTC,CASSPAVDYRRSYEQYF
TRBV6-2/TRBV6-3,TRBD2,-,TRBJ2-7,TGTGCCAGCAGTTACCCCGCGGGAGACCCCTACGAGCAGTACTTC,CASSYPAGDPYEQYF
TRBV20-1,-,once,TRBJ2-5,TGCAGTGCTAGAGTCGGTGAGACCCAGTACTTC,CSARVGETQYF
TRBV2,-,-,TRBJ2-1,TGTGCCAGCAGTGAAGGTCTAGCGAGGAATGAGCAGTTCTTC,CASSEGLARNEQFF
TRBV5-8,-,-,TRBJ1-5,TGTGCCAGCAGCACAGGGTTGCGGCCCCAGCATTTT,CASSTGLRPQHF
TRBV20-1,-,-,TRBJ1-1,TGCAGTGCTAGTCCTTTTGCAGAGAACACTGAAGCTTTCTTT,CSASPFAENTEAFF
TRBV19,-,-,TRBJ1-5,TGTGCCAGTAGTATAGATGCAGGGGCGAATCAGCCCCAGCATTTT,CASSIDAGANQPQHF
TRBV10-3,-,-,TRBJ2-7,TGTGCCATCACAATTACCTCGGGAACTGCGACCTACGAGCAGTACTTC,CAITITSGTATYEQYF
TRBV19,-,once,TRBJ2-7,TGTGCCAGTAGGGTCATCGACGGGGACTACGAGCAGTACTTC,CASRVIDGDYEQYF
TRBV28,TRBD1,-,TRBJ2-3,TGTGCCAGCAGCCAACAGGGGGGAGACACAGATACGCAGTATTTT,CASSQQGGDTDTQYF
TRBV3-1/TRBV3-2,-,-,TRBJ1-4,TGTGCCAGCAGCCAAGGGGGCGCGGGGGAAAAACTGTTTTTT,CASSQGGAGEKLFF
TRBV28,-,-,TRBJ1-1,TGTGCCAGCCATGCGCCCGTTGGTGAAGCTTTCTTT,CASHAPVGEAFF
TRBV6-2/TRBV6-3,TRBD2,-,TRBJ2-3,TGTGCCAGCAGTTACCATGCTAGCGGGAGGGCAGATACGCAGTATTTT,CASSYHASGRADTQYF
TRBV6-5,-,few,TRBJ2-5,TGTGCCAGCACCCGACTCTCCGAGACCCAGTACTTC,CASTRLSETQYF
TRBV11-2,-,-,TRBJ2-1,TGTGCCAGCAGCTTGTCTGGCCTGATTTACAATGAGCAGTTCTTC,CASSLSGLIYNEQFF
TRBV5-1,-,few,TRBJ2-7,TGCGCCAGCAGCAAGGACTTGATCGAGCAGTACTTC,CASSKDLIEQYF